This T cell receptor (beta chain) was captured by sequencing in a study of T cell responses to AZD1222 COVID-19 vaccine. Study summary: Pooling was applied to second doses at about 4 or about 12 weeks.

Concerning this clone itself: Its antigen is undetermined.

Here immunoSEQ multiplex PCR was the method, and the copy in TCRdb shows in-frame clones only, minus some. The sample lists 150,000 or so clones; around 90% were seen once. The study, taken as a whole, reports: Researchers took repertoire samples only after the peak T cell response had come.

The starting material was peripheral blood, obtained on day 0 of AZD1222 vaccination. The TCR originated in an adult in good health.

The CDR3: CASSESRDRRSEQYF. The DNA of the CDR3 is TGCGCCAGCAGTGAGTCAAGGGACAGGAGGTCAGAGCAGTACTTC. The chain is built from TRBV10-1 and TRBJ2-7, with 8 bases that match TRBD1. V shed 0 bases, J shed 7 bases, and the junction held 8 bases outside the gene matches. CDR3 length: 15 residues. Looked up from germline, CDR1 is WNHNN and CDR2 is SYGVQD (reference sequence).